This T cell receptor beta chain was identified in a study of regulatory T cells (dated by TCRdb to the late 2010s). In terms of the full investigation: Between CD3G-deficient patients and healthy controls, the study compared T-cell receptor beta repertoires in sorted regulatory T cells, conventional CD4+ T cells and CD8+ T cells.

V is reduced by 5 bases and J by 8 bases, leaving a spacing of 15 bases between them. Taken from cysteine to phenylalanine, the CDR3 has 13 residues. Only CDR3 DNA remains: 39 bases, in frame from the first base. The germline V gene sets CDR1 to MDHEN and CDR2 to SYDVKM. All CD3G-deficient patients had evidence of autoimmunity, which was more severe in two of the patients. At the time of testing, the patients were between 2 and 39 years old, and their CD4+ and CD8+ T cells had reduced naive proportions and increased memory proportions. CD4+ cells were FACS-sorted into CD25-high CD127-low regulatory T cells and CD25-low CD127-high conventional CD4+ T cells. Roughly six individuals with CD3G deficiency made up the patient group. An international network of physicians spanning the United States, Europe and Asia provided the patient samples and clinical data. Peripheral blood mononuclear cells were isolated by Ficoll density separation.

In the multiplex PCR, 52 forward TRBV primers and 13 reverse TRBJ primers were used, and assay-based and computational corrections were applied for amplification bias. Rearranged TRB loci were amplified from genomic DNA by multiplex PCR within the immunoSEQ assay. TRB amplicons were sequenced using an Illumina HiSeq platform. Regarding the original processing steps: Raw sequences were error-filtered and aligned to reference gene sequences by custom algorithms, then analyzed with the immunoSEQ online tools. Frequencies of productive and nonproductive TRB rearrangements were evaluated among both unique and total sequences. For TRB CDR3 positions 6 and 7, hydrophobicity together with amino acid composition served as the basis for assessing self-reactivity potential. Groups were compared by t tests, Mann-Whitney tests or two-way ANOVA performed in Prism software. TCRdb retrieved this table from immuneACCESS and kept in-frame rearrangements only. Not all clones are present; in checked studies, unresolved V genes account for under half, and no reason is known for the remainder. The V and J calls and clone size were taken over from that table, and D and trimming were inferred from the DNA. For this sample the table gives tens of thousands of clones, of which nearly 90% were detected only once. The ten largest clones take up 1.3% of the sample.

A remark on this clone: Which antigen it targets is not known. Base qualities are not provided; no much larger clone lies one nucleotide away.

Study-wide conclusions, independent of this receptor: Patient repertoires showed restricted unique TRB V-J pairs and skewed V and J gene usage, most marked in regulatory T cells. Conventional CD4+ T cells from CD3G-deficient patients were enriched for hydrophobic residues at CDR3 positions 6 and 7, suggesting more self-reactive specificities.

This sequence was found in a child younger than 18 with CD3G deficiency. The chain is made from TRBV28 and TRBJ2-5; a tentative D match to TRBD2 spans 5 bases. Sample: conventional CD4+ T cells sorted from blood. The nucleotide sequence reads TGTGCCAGCAGTCCGGGGTCCGGCCGTACCCAGTACTTC. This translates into CASSPGSGRTQYF.